Here is one T cell receptor (beta chain) with its context. Its cognate antigen is unknown. CDR1 and CDR2 (germline): SGDLS, YYNGEE. This CDR3 contains 15 residues. The ends were cut back, 0 bases at V and 7 bases at J, with 14 bases in the middle. This sample was taken from a study of OX40 agonist ivuxolimab in advanced cancers. Study-level points and caveats: CD4+ T cells averaged fewer expanded clones than CD8+ T cells.

This table comes from immunoSEQ multiplex PCR, and its TCRdb copy is limited to in-frame clones, with some not included. In the table there are 70,000 to 85,000 clones, 94% of which are singletons. This clonotype was obtained from an adult with an advanced solid tumor such as melanoma, head and neck, liver or kidney cancer. The rearrangement links TRBV9 to TRBJ2-1, with D possibly TRBD2 on 6 matching bases. The specimen comprised CD4+ or CD8+ T cells sorted from blood, sampled in a trial of the OX40 agonist ivuxolimab. The CDR3 DNA follows: TGTGCCAGCAGCGTAGATCCTAGCGACCGTAATGAGCAGTTCTTC. It translates to CASSVDPSDRNEQFF. The full variable domain, in which reference TRBV9 and TRBJ2-1 provide the parts outside the CDR3, is DSGVTQTPKHLITATGQRVTLRCSPRSGDLSVYWYQQSLDQGLQFLIQYYNGEERAKGNILERFSAQQFPDLHSELNLSSLELGDSALYFCASSVDPSDRNEQFFGPGTRLTVL.